This T cell receptor (beta chain) was identified during a study of human T cells and chemical hapten exposure. Across the study: There were per-sample TCR yield variations, arising mainly from small pooled library volume differences. Overall study findings and caveats: Among TCRs, those above 1 in 1000 frequency were unaffected by DPC sensitization.

This clonotype was recorded at least ten times. Its antigen is undetermined. Unique molecular identifiers were linked by the library to individual cDNA molecules. Original handling: Counting gave a median of approximately 96,000 TCRs per sample, with values ranging from roughly 23,224 to 700,000. TCRdb redid the calling of the RACE reads with MiXCR, one entry per CDR3 protein. The V and J calls come from TCRdb's annotation, not from the publication. The sample has about 65,000 distinct CDR3 sequences; 6% to 7% are singletons. This sample's time point: healthy volunteer bleed at 6 weeks. Whole blood that had not been fractionated was the source of extracted total RNA. From germline, CDR1 is KGHDR and CDR2 SFDVKD. V was clipped by 5 bases and J by 10 bases, with 8 bases between them. This CDR3 region has 11 residues.

The receptor comes from a female donor in good health. Some clones in this sample may be carry-over from other donors' samples. This chain links TRBV24-1 with TRBJ2-1; D is perhaps TRBD2 (5 bases). Sample: whole blood. The chain's CDR3 is CATSGGDEQFF. CDR3 DNA: TGTGCCACCAGTGGGGGAGACGAGCAGTTCTTC.